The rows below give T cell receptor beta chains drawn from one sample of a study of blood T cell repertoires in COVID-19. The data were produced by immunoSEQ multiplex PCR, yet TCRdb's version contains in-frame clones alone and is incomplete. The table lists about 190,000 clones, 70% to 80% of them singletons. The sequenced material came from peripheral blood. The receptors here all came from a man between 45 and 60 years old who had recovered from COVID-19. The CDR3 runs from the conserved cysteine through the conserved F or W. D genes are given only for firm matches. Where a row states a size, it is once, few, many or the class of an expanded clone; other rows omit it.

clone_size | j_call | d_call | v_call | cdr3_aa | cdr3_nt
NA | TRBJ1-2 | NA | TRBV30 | CAWSKQGWSNYGYTF | TGTGCCTGGAGTAAACAGGGTTGGAGTAACTATGGCTACACCTTC
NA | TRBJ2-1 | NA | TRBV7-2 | CASSLGSGRRGNEQFF | TGTGCCAGCAGCTTAGGGAGCGGCCGGCGTGGCAATGAGCAGTTCTTC
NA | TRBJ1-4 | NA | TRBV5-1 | CASSLTVGLNEKLFF | TGCGCCAGCAGCTTGACTGTCGGTCTGAATGAAAAACTGTTTTTT
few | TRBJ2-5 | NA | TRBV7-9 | CASSFGPGETQYF | TGTGCCAGCAGCTTTGGGCCGGGGGAGACCCAGTACTTC
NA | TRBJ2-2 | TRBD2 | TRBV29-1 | CSVRTSGNTGELFF | TGCAGCGTTCGGACTAGCGGTAACACCGGGGAGCTGTTTTTT
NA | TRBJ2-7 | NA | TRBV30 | CAWSSGTSGYEQYF | TGTGCCTGGAGTTCCGGGACATCCGGATACGAGCAGTACTTC
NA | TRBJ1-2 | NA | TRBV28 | CASSGPGEIYGYTF | TGTGCCAGCAGTGGACCGGGGGAAATCTATGGCTACACCTTC
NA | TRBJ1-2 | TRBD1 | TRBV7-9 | CASSRNTGVSGYGYTF | TGTGCCAGCAGCCGAAACACAGGGGTCTCCGGCTATGGCTACACCTTC
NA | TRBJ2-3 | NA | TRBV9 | CASSVTSSTDTQYF | TGTGCCAGCAGCGTTACTAGCAGCACAGATACGCAGTATTTT
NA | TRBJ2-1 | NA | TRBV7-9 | CASGSGRGNEQFF | TGTGCCAGCGGGTCCGGGAGAGGCAATGAGCAGTTCTTC
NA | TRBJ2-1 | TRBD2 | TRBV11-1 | CASSSQNGGRSNEQFF | TGTGCCAGCAGCTCTCAAAACGGCGGGAGAAGCAATGAGCAGTTCTTC
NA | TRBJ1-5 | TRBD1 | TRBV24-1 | CATSVTGGNQPQHF | TGTGCCACCAGTGTTACAGGGGGAAATCAGCCCCAGCATTTT
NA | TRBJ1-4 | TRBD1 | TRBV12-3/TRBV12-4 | CASSFRGGEKLFF | TGTGCCAGCAGTTTTCGAGGGGGCGAAAAACTGTTTTTT
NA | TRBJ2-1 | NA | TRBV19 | CASSIDLPGNEQFF | TGTGCCAGTAGTATAGATCTACCGGGCAATGAGCAGTTCTTC
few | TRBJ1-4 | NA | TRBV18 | CASSPLERIEKLFF | TGTGCCAGCTCACCACTGGAGAGGATTGAAAAACTGTTTTTT
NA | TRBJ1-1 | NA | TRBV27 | CASSFHSVGDTEAFF | TGTGCCAGCAGTTTCCACAGCGTAGGGGACACTGAAGCTTTCTTT
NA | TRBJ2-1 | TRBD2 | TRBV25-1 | CASSPSPGAGDDSRQFF | TGTGCCAGCAGTCCCAGTCCCGGAGCGGGAGACGATTCCAGGCAGTTCTTC
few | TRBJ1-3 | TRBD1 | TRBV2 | CASSFDRGRDTIYF | TGTGCCAGCAGTTTCGACAGGGGGAGAGACACCATATATTTT
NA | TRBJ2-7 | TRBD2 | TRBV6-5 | CASSYTSGRASEQYF | TGTGCCAGCAGTTACACTAGCGGGAGGGCCAGCGAGCAGTACTTC
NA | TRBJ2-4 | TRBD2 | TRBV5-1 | CASSTLAGADIQYF | TGCGCCAGCAGCACACTAGCGGGAGCTGACATTCAGTACTTC
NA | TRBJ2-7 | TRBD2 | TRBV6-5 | CASRASGDSGEQYF | TGTGCCAGCAGGGCTAGCGGGGATTCTGGTGAGCAGTACTTC
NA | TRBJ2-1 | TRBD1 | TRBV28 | CASSFTGTGIKFF | TGTGCCAGCAGTTTTACCGGGACAGGGATTAAGTTCTTC
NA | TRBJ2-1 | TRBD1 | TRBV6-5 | CASSSGTGAYNEQFF | TGTGCCAGCAGTTCCGGGACAGGAGCCTACAATGAGCAGTTCTTC
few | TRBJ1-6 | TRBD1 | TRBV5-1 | CASSSDRDVHNSPLHF | TGCGCCAGCAGTTCCGACAGGGACGTACATAATTCACCCCTCCACTTT
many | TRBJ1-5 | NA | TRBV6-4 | CASTMLLGHSNQPQHF | TGTGCCAGCACCATGCTCTTGGGACATAGCAATCAGCCCCAGCATTTT
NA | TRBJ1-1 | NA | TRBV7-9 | CASSLYSGRNTEAFF | TGTGCCAGCAGCTTATATTCAGGGCGGAACACTGAAGCTTTCTTT
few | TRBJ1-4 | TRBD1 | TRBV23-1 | CASSQLAEKDPGQGNEKLFF | TGCGCCAGCAGTCAACTGGCCGAAAAAGACCCGGGACAGGGGAACGAAAAACTGTTTTTT
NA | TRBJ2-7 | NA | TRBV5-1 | CASSPTNRGGYEQYF | TGCGCCAGCAGCCCGACCAACAGGGGAGGATACGAGCAGTACTTC
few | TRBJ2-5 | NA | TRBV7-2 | CASSPIRGQETQYF | TGTGCCAGCAGCCCGATCCGGGGGCAAGAGACCCAGTACTTC
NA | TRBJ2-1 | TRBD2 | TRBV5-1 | CASSLEGSGPYNEQFF | TGCGCCAGCAGCTTGGAGGGTAGCGGGCCATACAATGAGCAGTTCTTC
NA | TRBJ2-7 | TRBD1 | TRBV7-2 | CASSLLQGNYEQYF | TGTGCCAGCAGCCTATTACAGGGGAACTACGAGCAGTACTTC
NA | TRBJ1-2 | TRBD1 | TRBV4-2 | CASSQAQGDKYGYTF | TGTGCCAGCAGCCAAGCGCAGGGGGACAAGTATGGCTACACCTTC
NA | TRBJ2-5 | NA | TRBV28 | CASSDFVGVQETQYF | TGTGCCAGCAGTGATTTCGTCGGGGTTCAAGAGACCCAGTACTTC
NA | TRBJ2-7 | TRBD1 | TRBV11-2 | CASSSRDRGYEQYF | TGTGCCAGCAGCTCCCGGGACAGGGGGTACGAGCAGTACTTC
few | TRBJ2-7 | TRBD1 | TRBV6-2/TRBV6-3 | CASSYTDRERTSYEQYF | TGTGCCAGCAGTTACACAGACAGGGAAAGGACTTCCTACGAGCAGTACTTC
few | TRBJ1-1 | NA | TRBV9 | CASSPWERANTEAFF | TGTGCCAGCAGCCCCTGGGAGAGGGCTAACACTGAAGCTTTCTTT
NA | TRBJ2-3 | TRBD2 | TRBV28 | CASSSRQREWPDTQYF | TGTGCCAGCAGTTCCAGACAGCGGGAGTGGCCAGATACGCAGTATTTT
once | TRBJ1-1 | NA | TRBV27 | CASSLYRGVSKAFF | TGTGCCAGCAGTTTATATCGGGGGGTCAGCAAAGCTTTCTTT
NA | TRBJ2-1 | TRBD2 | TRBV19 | CASSMGLAGNEQFF | TGTGCCAGTAGTATGGGACTAGCTGGTAATGAGCAGTTCTTC
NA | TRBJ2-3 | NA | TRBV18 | CASSPTGDPTDTQYF | TGTGCCAGCTCACCAACGGGAGACCCCACAGATACGCAGTATTTT
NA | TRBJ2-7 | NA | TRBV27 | CASSLGRAGEQYF | TGTGCCAGCAGTTTGGGACGGGCGGGGGAGCAGTACTTC
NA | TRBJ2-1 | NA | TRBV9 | CASSARNQQAYNEQFF | TGTGCCAGCAGCGCCCGGAATCAACAGGCGTACAATGAGCAGTTCTTC
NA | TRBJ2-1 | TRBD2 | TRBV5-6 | CASSAGLAGSHEQFF | TGTGCCAGCAGCGCGGGACTAGCGGGAAGTCATGAGCAGTTCTTC
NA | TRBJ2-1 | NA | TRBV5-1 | CASRPVLSTYNEQFF | TGCGCCAGCAGGCCGGTGCTGTCGACCTACAATGAGCAGTTCTTC
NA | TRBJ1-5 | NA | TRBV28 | CASRKTGSGQPQHF | TGTGCCAGCAGAAAAACAGGGTCGGGTCAGCCCCAGCATTTT
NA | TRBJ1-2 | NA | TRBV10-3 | CAISESKLMSRHYGYTF | TGTGCCATCAGTGAGTCGAAACTCATGAGCAGGCACTATGGCTACACCTTC
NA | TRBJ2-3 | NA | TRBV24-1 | CATSDPARGASTDTQYF | TGTGCCACCAGTGACCCCGCCCGCGGAGCTAGCACAGATACGCAGTATTTT
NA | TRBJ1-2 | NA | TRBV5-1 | CASSLDGGNRSGYTF | TGCGCCAGCAGCTTGGACGGGGGGAACCGCTCCGGCTACACCTTC
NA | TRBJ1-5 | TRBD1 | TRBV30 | CAWSTGTGGQPQHF | TGTGCCTGGAGTACAGGGACAGGGGGTCAGCCCCAGCATTTT
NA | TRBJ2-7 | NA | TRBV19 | CASSPRRQFYEQYF | TGTGCCAGTAGTCCCCGGAGACAGTTCTACGAGCAGTACTTC
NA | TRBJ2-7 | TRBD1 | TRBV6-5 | CASRSHTGGFNEQYF | TGTGCCAGCAGGTCACATACAGGGGGCTTCAACGAGCAGTACTTC
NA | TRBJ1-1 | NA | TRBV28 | CASTTRRSNTEAFF | TGTGCCAGCACCACTCGGCGGTCGAACACTGAAGCTTTCTTT
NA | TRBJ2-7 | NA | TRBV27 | CASSRGFGTPSYEQYF | TGTGCCAGCAGCAGGGGTTTCGGGACCCCATCCTACGAGCAGTACTTC
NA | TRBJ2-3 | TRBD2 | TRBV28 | CASSLFTSGRSTDTQYF | TGTGCCAGCAGTTTATTTACTAGCGGGAGAAGCACAGATACGCAGTATTTT
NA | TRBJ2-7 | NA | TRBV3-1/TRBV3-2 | CASSQVRGQAYEQYF | TGTGCCAGCAGCCAAGTAAGAGGACAAGCCTACGAGCAGTACTTC
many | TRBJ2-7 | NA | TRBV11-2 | CASSFSGEQYF | TGTGCCAGCAGCTTCTCAGGGGAGCAGTACTTC
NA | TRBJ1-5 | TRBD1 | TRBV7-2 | CASSSRGLSNQPQHF | TGTGCCAGCAGCTCCAGGGGGCTGAGCAATCAGCCCCAGCATTTT
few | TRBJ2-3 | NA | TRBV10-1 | CASSPSTDTQYF | TGCGCCAGCAGTCCAAGCACAGATACGCAGTATTTT
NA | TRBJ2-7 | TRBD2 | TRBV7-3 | CASSLEREVDEQYF | TGTGCCAGCAGCTTGGAGCGGGAGGTAGACGAGCAGTACTTC